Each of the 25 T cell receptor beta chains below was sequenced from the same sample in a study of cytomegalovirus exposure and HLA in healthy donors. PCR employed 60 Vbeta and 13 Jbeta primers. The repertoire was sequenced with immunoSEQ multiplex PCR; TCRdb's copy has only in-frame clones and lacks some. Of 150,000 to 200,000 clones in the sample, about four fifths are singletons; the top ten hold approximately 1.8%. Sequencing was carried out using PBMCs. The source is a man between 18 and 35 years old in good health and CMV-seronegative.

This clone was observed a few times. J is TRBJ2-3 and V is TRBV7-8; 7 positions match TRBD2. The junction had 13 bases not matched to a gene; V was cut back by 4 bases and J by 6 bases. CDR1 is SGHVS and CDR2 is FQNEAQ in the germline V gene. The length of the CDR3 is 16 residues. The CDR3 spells CASSSRGGRSSDTQYF. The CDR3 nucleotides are TGTGCCAGCAGCTCCCGGGGCGGGAGAAGTTCCGATACGCAGTATTTT.

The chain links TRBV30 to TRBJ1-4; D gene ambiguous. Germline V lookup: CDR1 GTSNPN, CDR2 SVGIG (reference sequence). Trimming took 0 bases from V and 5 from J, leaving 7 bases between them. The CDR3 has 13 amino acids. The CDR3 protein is CAWSVRGNEKLFF. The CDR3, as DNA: TGTGCCTGGAGTGTGCGAGGGAATGAAAAACTGTTTTTT.

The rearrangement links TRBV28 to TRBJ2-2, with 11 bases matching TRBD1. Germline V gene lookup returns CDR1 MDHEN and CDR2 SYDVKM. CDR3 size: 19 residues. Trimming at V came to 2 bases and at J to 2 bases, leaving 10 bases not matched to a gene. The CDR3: CASSLGDRGVGNNTGELFF. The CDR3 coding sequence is TGTGCCAGCAGTTTAGGGGACAGGGGGGTGGGGAACAACACCGGGGAGCTGTTTTTT.

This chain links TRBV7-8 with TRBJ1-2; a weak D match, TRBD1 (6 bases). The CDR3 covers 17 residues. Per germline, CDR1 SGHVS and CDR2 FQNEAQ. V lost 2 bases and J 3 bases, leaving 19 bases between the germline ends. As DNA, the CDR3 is TGTGCCAGCAGCTTACTAGTAACGGGGGGCAGGGACTATGGCTACACCTTC. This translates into CASSLLVTGGRDYGYTF.

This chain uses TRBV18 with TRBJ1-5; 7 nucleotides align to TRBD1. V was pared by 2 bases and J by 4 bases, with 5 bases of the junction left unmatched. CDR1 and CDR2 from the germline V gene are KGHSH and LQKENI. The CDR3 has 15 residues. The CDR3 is CASSPTAGGNQPQHF. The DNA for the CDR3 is TGTGCCAGCTCACCAACCGCAGGGGGGAATCAGCCCCAGCATTTT.

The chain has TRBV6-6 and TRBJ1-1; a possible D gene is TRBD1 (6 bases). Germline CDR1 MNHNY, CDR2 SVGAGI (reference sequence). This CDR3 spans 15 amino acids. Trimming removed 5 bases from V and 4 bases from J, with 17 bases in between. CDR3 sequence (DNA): TGTGCCAGCAGTCCCCCCGGTCGGGGGGCCACTGAAGCTTTCTTT. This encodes CASSPPGRGATEAFF.

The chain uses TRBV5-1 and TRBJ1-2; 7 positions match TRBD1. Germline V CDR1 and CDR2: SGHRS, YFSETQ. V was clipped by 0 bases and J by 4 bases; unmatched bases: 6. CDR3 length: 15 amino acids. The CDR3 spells CASSLEPTGVYGYTF. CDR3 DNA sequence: TGCGCCAGCAGCTTGGAACCCACAGGGGTCTATGGCTACACCTTC. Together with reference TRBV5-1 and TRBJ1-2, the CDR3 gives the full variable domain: KAGVTQTPRYLIKTRGQQVTLSCSPISGHRSVSWYQQTPGQGLQFLFEYFSETQRNKGNFPGRFSGRQFSNSRSEMNVSTLELGDSALYLCASSLEPTGVYGYTFGSGTRLTVV.

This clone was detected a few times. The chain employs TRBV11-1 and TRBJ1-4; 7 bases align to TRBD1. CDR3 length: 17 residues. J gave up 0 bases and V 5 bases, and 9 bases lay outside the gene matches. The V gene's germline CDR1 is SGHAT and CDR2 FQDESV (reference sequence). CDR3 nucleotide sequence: TGTGCCAGCAGCCCCCGGGACAGTCTCTCAACTAATGAAAAACTGTTTTTT. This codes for CASSPRDSLSTNEKLFF.

The CDR3, as DNA: TGTGCCAGCAGCCTAGGGACAGCGACGAACACCGGGGAGCTGTTTTTT. Translated: CASSLGTATNTGELFF. The rearrangement links TRBV7-2 to TRBJ2-2; TRBD1 agrees at 7 bases. CDR3 length: 16 residues. Trimming cost V 5 bases and J 0 bases; bases outside gene matches: 6. Germline V gene lookup returns CDR1 SGHTA and CDR2 FQGNSA.

The CDR3 DNA is TGTGCCAGTAGTACGGCGTGGGAGGGAGGCTATGGCTACACCTTC. Encoded protein: CASSTAWEGGYGYTF. The rearrangement uses TRBV19 and TRBJ1-2; D is undetermined. The CDR3 runs to 15 residues. Trimming shortened V by 4 bases and J by 4 bases, and 16 bases separated the two germline ends. Germline assignment: CDR1 LNHDA and CDR2 SQIVND (reference sequence).

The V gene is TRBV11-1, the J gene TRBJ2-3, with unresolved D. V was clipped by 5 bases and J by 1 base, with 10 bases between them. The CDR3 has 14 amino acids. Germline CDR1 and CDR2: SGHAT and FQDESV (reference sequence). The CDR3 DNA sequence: TGTGCCAGCAGCCAATATACAGGCACAGATACGCAGTATTTT. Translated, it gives CASSQYTGTDTQYF.

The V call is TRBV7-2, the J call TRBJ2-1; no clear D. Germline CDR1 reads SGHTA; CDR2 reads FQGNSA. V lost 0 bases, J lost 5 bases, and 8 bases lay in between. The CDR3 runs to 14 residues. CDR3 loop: CASSLAYRDNEQFF. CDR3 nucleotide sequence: TGTGCCAGCAGCTTAGCGTATCGGGACAATGAGCAGTTCTTC. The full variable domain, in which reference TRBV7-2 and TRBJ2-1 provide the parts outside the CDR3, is GAGVSQSPSNKVTEKGKDVELRCDPISGHTALYWYRQSLGQGLEFLIYFQGNSAPDKSGLPSDRFSAERTGGSVSTLTIQRTQQEDSAVYLCASSLAYRDNEQFFGPGTRLTVL.

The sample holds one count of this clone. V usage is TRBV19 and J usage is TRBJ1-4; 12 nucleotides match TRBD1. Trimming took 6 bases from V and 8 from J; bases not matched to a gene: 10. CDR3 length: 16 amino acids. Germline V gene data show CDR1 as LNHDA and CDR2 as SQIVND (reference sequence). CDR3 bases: TGTGCCAGTAGCCGGGGACAGGGGGCTCTAGGGGAAAAACTGTTTTTT. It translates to CASSRGQGALGEKLFF.

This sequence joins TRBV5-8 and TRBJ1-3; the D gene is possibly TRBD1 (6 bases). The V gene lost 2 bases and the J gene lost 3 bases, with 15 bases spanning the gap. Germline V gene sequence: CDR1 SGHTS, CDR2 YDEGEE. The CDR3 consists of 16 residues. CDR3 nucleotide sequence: TGTGCCAGCAGCTTCAGCAGGGGTGTGTTTGGAAACACCATATATTTT. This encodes CASSFSRGVFGNTIYF.

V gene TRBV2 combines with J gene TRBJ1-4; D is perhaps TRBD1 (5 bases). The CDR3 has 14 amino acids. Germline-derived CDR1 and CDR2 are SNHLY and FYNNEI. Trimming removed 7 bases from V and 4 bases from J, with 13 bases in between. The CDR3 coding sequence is TGTGCCAGCAAGATAGACAGCAATAATGAAAAACTGTTTTTT. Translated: CASKIDSNNEKLFF.

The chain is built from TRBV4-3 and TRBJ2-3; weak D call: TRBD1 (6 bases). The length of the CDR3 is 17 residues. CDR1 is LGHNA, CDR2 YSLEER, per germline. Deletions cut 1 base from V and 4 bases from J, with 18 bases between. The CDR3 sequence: CASSQVKIRGYSDTQYF. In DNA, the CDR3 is TGCGCCAGCAGCCAAGTGAAAATCAGGGGCTACTCAGATACGCAGTATTTT.

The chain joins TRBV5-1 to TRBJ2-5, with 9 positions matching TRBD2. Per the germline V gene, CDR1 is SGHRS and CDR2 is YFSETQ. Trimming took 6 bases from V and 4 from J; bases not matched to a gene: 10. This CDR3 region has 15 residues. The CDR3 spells CASTISGSGGETQYF. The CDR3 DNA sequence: TGCGCCAGCACCATTAGCGGGAGTGGTGGAGAGACCCAGTACTTC.

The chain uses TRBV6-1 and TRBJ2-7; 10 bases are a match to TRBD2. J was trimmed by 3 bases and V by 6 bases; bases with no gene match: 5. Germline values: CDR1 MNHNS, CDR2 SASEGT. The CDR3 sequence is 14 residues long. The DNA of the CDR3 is TGTGCCAGCAGACCTAGCGGGGGACTCTACGAGCAGTACTTC. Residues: CASRPSGGLYEQYF.

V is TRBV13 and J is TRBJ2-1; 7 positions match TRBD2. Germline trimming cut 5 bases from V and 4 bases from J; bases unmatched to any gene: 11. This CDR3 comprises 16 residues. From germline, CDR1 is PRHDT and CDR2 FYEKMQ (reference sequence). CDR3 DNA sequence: TGTGCCAGCAGCGCAACCCCGGGACTACCATACAATGAGCAGTTCTTC. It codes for CASSATPGLPYNEQFF.

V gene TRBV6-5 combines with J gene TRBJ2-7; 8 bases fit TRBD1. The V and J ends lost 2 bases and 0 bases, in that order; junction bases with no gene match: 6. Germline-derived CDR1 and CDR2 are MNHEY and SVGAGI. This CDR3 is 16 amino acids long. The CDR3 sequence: CASSYGGTGYSYEQYF. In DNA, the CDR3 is TGTGCCAGCAGTTACGGCGGGACAGGATACTCCTACGAGCAGTACTTC.

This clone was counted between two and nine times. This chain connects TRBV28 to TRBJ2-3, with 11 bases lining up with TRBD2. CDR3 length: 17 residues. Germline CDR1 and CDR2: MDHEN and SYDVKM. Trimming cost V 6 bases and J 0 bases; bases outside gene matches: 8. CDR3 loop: CASRLAGGITSTDTQYF. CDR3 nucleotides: TGTGCCAGCAGATTAGCGGGAGGGATCACTAGCACAGATACGCAGTATTTT.

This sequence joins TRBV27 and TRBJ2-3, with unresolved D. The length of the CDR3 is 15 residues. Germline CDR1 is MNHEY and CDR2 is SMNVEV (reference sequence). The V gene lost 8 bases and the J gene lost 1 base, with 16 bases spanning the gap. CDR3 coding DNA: TGTGCCAGCGCTCAAAACGACGGAGGCACAGATACGCAGTATTTT. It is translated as CASAQNDGGTDTQYF.

Here the CDR3 DNA reads TGTGCCAGCAGCGGGGGGCAAGACAGGGTTCGGATCTGGGAGCAGTACTTC. Its protein product is CASSGGQDRVRIWEQYF. This sequence joins TRBV9 and TRBJ2-7; TRBD1 agrees at 7 bases. The CDR3 extends over 17 amino acids. V shed 3 bases and J 7 bases; nucleotides not matched to a gene: 19. Germline loops: CDR1 SGDLS, CDR2 YYNGEE.

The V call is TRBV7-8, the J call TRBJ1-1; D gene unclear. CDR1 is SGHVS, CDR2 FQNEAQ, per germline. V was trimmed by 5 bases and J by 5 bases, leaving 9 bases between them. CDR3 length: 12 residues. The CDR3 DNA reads TGTGCCAGCAGCCATCCCAATACTGAAGCTTTCTTT. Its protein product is CASSHPNTEAFF.

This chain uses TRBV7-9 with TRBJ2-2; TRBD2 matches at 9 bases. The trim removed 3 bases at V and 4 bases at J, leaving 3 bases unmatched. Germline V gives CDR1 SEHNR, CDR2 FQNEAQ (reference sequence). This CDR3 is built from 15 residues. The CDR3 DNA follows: TGTGCCAGCAGCTTGCGAGCGGGAGGCACCGGGGAGCTGTTTTTT. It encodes CASSLRAGGTGELFF.